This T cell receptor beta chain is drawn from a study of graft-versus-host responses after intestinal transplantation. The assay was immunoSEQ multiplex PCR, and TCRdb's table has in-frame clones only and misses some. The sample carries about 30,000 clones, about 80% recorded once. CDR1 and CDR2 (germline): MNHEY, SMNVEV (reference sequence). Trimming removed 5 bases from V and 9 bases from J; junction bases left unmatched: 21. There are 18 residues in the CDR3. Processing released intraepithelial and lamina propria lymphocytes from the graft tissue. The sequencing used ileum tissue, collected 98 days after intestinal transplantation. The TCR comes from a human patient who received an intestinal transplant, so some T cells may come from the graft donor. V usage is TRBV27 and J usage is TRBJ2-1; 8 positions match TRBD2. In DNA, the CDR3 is TGTGCCAGCAGTCTCCTCCCCCCTCACCGGGGGGGCTTTGGTGAGCAGTTCTTC. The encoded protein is CASSLLPPHRGGFGEQFF.